This TCR beta chain came from a study of beta chain features in type 1 diabetes. About the research overall: In all, about 110 million sorted cells from all samples were analyzed. Points from the study as a whole: Sequencing from cDNA could over-represent high-TCR-expressing cells. Patients and controls would share equally any PCR tilt toward shorter templates.

Every isolated RNA sample was fully reverse transcribed, so sequencing captured expressed TCRB transcripts. Samples of naive, central memory and regulatory T cells yielded a mean of around 3.7 million reads. Profiling relied on immunoSEQ multiplex PCR, and the TCRdb table lists in-frame clones only, not all of them. The repertoire includes approximately 380,000 clones, about 16% of them detected once, and 0.019% sits in the top ten. The germline V gene has CDR1 MNHNY and CDR2 SVGAGI (reference sequence). Germline trimming cut 5 bases from V and 7 bases from J; bases unmatched to any gene: 2. The CDR3 spans 12 residues. With regard to this clone: The target antigen is unknown.

V is TRBV6-6 and J is TRBJ1-2; 9 bases align to TRBD1. Source material: naive CD4+ T cells from blood. The origin of this receptor is a woman aged 18 to 35 in good health. The CDR3 loop is CASSLDRGGYTF. The CDR3 DNA reads as TGTGCCAGCAGTCTGGACAGGGGTGGCTACACCTTC.